This TCR beta chain was observed in a study of STAT5B mutations in CD4+ large granular lymphocyte leukemia. Repertoires were generated with immunoSEQ multiplex PCR, while TCRdb's copy carries only in-frame clones and drops some. Among about 36,000 clones, about 81% were seen once, and the ten largest hold approximately 0.6%. After removal of 1 base from V and 1 base from J, the junction contained 15 bases not matched to a gene. Germline CDR1 and CDR2: SGDLS and YYNGEE. CDR3 size: 19 residues. The chain carries TRBV9 and TRBJ1-1; 8 nucleotides line up with TRBD1. The material sequenced was CD4+ T cells from blood buffy coats. The sequence was collected from a human donor in good health. The CDR3 DNA reads TGTGCCAGCAGCGTATCCGTTTCCGTAAGGACAGGGACGAACACTGAAGCTTTCTTT. Protein product: CASSVSVSVRTGTNTEAFF.